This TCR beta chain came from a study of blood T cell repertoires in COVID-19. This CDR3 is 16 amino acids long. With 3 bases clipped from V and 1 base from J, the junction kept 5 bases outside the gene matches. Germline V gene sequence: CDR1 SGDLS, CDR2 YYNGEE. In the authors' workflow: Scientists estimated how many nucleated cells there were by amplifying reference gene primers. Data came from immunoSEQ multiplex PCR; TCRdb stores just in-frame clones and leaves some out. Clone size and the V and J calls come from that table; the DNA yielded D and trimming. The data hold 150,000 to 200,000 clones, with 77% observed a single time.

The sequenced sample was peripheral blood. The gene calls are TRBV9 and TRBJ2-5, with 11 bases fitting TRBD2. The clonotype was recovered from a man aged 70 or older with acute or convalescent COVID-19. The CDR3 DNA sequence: TGTGCCAGCAGCGCGGCTGGGACTAGCGGCCAAGAGACCCAGTACTTC. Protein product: CASSAAGTSGQETQYF. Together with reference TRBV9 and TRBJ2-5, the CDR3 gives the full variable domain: DSGVTQTPKHLITATGQRVTLRCSPRSGDLSVYWYQQSLDQGLQFLIQYYNGEERAKGNILERFSAQQFPDLHSELNLSSLELGDSALYFCASSAAGTSGQETQYFGPGTRLLVL.